This T cell receptor (beta chain) was retrieved from a study of T-cell memory formation after mild COVID-19. This clonotype was counted between two and nine times. Using its own MiXCR run on the 5' RACE reads, TCRdb lists one record per CDR3 protein. The data hold about 350,000 distinct CDR3 sequences, with 25% to 30% observed a single time. The source of this sequence is an adult woman who had mild COVID-19 (a few samples of this study predate the infection). Cell type and time point are not known. The sample was PBMCs or a T cell subset sorted from them (not recorded which).

This CDR3 is CASSHSSRGLGYNEQFF. The CDR3 region has the DNA TGCGCCAGCAGCCATAGTAGTAGGGGGTTGGGTTACAATGAGCAGTTCTTC. This chain uses TRBV4-1 with TRBJ2-1, with D perhaps TRBD1 (6 bases). Deletions cut 3 bases from V and 4 bases from J, with 19 bases between. The CDR3 length is 17 residues. Germline CDR1 MGHRA, CDR2 YSYEKL.